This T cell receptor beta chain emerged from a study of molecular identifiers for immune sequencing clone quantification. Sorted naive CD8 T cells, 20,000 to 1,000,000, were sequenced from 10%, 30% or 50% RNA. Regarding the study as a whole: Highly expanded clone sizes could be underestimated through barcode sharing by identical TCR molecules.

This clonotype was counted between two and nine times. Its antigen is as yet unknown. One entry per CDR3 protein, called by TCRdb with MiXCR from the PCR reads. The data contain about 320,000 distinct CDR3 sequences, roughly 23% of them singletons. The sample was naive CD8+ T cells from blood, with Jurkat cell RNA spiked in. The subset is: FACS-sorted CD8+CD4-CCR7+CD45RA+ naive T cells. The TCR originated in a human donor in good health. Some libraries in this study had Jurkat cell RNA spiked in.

The CDR3 nucleotides read TGTGCCAGCGGGCGTGGACAGGGGGTAGCCGATACGCAGTATTTT. Its translation: CASGRGQGVADTQYF. This sequence joins TRBV2 and TRBJ2-3; 10 nucleotides match TRBD1. The ends lost 8 bases at V and 6 bases at J; junction bases unmatched: 11. The germline V gene has CDR1 SNHLY and CDR2 FYNNEI. This CDR3 has 15 residues.